These 24 T cell receptor beta chains were sequenced from one sample in a study of post-analysis software for immune sequencing data. Presence of unique molecular identifiers characterized the TCR beta cDNA libraries. TCRdb re-derived calls from the PCR reads in MiXCR, one entry per CDR3 protein. This sample has some 450,000 distinct CDR3 sequences, with 40% to 55% found just once. Notes on the study in general: Roughly 5 TRBV segments, TRBV5-6, TRBV5-1 and TRBV20-1 among them, were found more frequent in patients than controls.

Antigens for these TCRs are unknown. What was sequenced was blood. All receptors derive from a girl between 5 and 17 years old with multiple sclerosis.

This clonotype came up a few times. This chain links TRBV20-1 with TRBJ2-5; the match to TRBD2 covers 12 bases. Germline values: CDR1 DFQATT, CDR2 SNEGSKA (reference sequence). The CDR3 extends over 15 amino acids. Trimming cost V 6 bases and J 3 bases; bases outside gene matches: 8. This CDR3 is CSAARLAGVKETQYF. The DNA for the CDR3 is TGCAGTGCCGCGAGACTAGCGGGAGTAAAAGAGACCCAGTACTTC.

This clonotype was counted between two and nine times. The V and J genes are TRBV7-9 and TRBJ1-4, with D unresolved. CDR3 length equals 14 residues. Germline CDR1 and CDR2: SEHNR and FQNEAQ (reference sequence). The V and J ends lost 1 base and 6 bases respectively, with 9 bases between them. CDR3 region: CASSLGGRYEKLFF. The CDR3 nucleotides read TGTGCCAGCAGCTTAGGTGGAAGGTATGAAAAACTGTTTTTT. Complete variable domain (other parts from reference TRBV7-9 and TRBJ1-4): DTGVSQNPRHKITKRGQNVTFRCDPISEHNRLYWYRQTLGQGPEFLTYFQNEAQLEKSRLLSDRFSAERPKGSFSTLEIQRTEQGDSAMYLCASSLGGRYEKLFFGSGTQLSVL.

This clonotype has just a few counts. The chain joins TRBV4-2 to TRBJ2-5; 8 nucleotides match TRBD2. This CDR3 spans 16 amino acids. CDR1 is LGHNA, CDR2 YNFKEQ, per germline. The V segment lost 0 bases and the J segment 6 bases; nucleotides outside the gene matches: 9. Written as DNA, the CDR3 is TGTGCCAGCAGCCAAGATGTCGCGGGAGGTACCCAGACCCAGTACTTC. Translating it yields CASSQDVAGGTQTQYF.

This chain joins TRBV29-1 and TRBJ1-4; D is unresolved. This CDR3 has 13 amino acids. Germline lookup yields CDR1 SQVTM and CDR2 ANQGSEA. V dropped 7 bases and J dropped 0 bases, with 9 bases sitting between them. Here the CDR3 DNA reads TGCAGCGCTGAGGCTGCAACTAATGAAAAACTGTTTTTT. Protein sequence: CSAEAATNEKLFF.

The rearrangement links TRBV20-1 to TRBJ2-7, with a weak D call TRBD1 (5 bases). Germline V lookup: CDR1 DFQATT, CDR2 SNEGSKA (reference sequence). V was cut by 1 base and J by 7 bases, with 14 bases left in between. There are 13 residues in the CDR3. CDR3 sequence reads: CSARAPGALEQYF. CDR3 DNA sequence: TGCAGTGCTAGAGCCCCTGGGGCACTTGAGCAGTACTTC.

This rearrangement joins TRBV7-8 to TRBJ2-2; D may be TRBD2 (6 bases). The germline V gene has CDR1 SGHVS and CDR2 FQNEAQ. This CDR3 region has 10 residues. Trimming removed 11 bases from V and 5 bases from J, with 6 bases in between. In DNA form, the CDR3 reads TGTGCCGCGGGAACCGGGGAGCTGTTTTTT. Encoded protein: CAAGTGELFF.

This clonotype was counted only a few times. The chain joins TRBV10-2 to TRBJ2-5; unclear D gene. The CDR3 is 14 amino acids. CDR1 and CDR2 from the germline V gene are WSHSY and SAAADI. V gave up 3 bases and J gave up 0 bases, with 8 bases separating them. CDR3 in amino acids: CASSDGSYQETQYF. The CDR3 DNA follows: TGCGCCAGCAGTGATGGATCGTACCAAGAGACCCAGTACTTC.

The chain combines TRBV20-1 with TRBJ2-7; no firm D call. The CDR3 runs to 12 residues. Trimming pared 6 bases from V and 0 bases from J, leaving 9 bases between. CDR1 is DFQATT and CDR2 is SNEGSKA in the germline V gene (reference sequence). Here the CDR3 reads CSAQKSSYEQYF. The CDR3 DNA reads as TGCAGTGCCCAGAAGAGCTCCTACGAGCAGTACTTC.

The V call is TRBV4-1, the J call TRBJ1-5; D perhaps matches TRBD1 (5 bases). CDR3 length equals 15 residues. V was shortened by 3 bases and J by 11 bases, with 20 bases between the two germline ends. Germline V lookup: CDR1 MGHRA, CDR2 YSYEKL. The CDR3 nucleotides are TGCGCCAGCAGCCACCCTCGGGAGGGACGGGTGGCCCAGCATTTT. This translates into CASSHPREGRVAQHF.

The chain couples TRBV28 to TRBJ2-4; 11 positions agree with TRBD2. Germline trimming cut 6 bases from V and 4 bases from J; bases unmatched to any gene: 8. The length of the CDR3 is 16 residues. Per the germline V gene, CDR1 is MDHEN and CDR2 is SYDVKM. CDR3 bases: TGTGCCAGCAGCTCATCGGGACTAGCGGAAAAAAACATTCAGTACTTC. It specifies CASSSSGLAEKNIQYF.

The chain has TRBV5-1 and TRBJ2-3, with TRBD1 matching 8 bases. Germline V CDR1 and CDR2: SGHRS, YFSETQ. After removal of 3 bases from V and 2 bases from J, the junction contained 5 bases not matched to a gene. The CDR3 sequence is 15 residues long. The CDR3 nucleotides are TGCGCCAGCAGCTGGGGGACAGGAGCCACAGATACGCAGTATTTT. Its protein is CASSWGTGATDTQYF.

J is TRBJ1-2 and V is TRBV4-1; 8 bases are shared with TRBD1. V lost 4 bases and J lost 3; bases outside the gene matches: 10. The CDR3 is 16 residues long. From germline, CDR1 is MGHRA and CDR2 YSYEKL. For the CDR3, the DNA is TGCGCCAGCAGCCGAGAAGACGGACAGGGAGACTATGGCTACACCTTC. Translated: CASSREDGQGDYGYTF.

The V and J genes are TRBV28 and TRBJ2-7; D gene ambiguous. V lost 7 bases and J lost 3, with 13 bases in between. CDR1 is MDHEN, CDR2 SYDVKM, per germline. The CDR3 contains 13 residues. The CDR3 DNA reads TGTGCCAGCATAGGGCAGCCGAGCTACGAGCAGTACTTC. Translation gives CASIGQPSYEQYF. The variable domain in full, completed from reference TRBV28 and TRBJ2-7, reads DVKVTQSSRYLVKRTGEKVFLECVQDMDHENMFWYRQDPGLGLRLIYFSYDVKMKEKGDIPEGYSVSREKKERFSLILESASTNQTSMYLCASIGQPSYEQYFGPGTRLTVT.

The genes are TRBV5-1 and TRBJ2-7, with a weak D call TRBD1 (6 bases). Trimming shortened V by 4 bases and J by 0 bases, and 14 bases separated the two germline ends. CDR1 SGHRS and CDR2 YFSETQ come from the germline V gene. There are 15 residues in the CDR3. CDR3 DNA sequence: TGCGCCAGCAGCGCCCGGGACAAGAGCTCCTACGAGCAGTACTTC. It specifies CASSARDKSSYEQYF.

The rearrangement uses TRBV14 and TRBJ2-7; 8 nucleotides match TRBD1. The CDR3 loop spans 13 amino acids. Germline values: CDR1 SGHDN, CDR2 FVKESK. The V segment lost 5 bases and the J segment 9 bases; nucleotides outside the gene matches: 9. The DNA of the CDR3 is TGTGCCAGCAGCTATGGGACAGGCCTTGGGCAGTACTTC. Protein product: CASSYGTGLGQYF.

CDR3 DNA sequence: TGCGCCAGCAGCTTGACAGGGGTGACTAATGAAAAACTGTTTTTT. Its translation is CASSLTGVTNEKLFF. This chain uses TRBV5-1 with TRBJ1-4, with TRBD1 matching 7 bases. J gave up 2 bases and V 1 base, and 2 bases lay outside the gene matches. Germline V gene data show CDR1 as SGHRS and CDR2 as YFSETQ. The length of the CDR3 is 15 residues.

This clonotype was observed a single time. The chain combines TRBV15 with TRBJ1-1; D is uncertain. Germline lookup yields CDR1 LNHNV and CDR2 YYDKDF (reference sequence). This CDR3 has 15 residues. Between the trimmed V and J ends, which lost 0 bases and 1 base, there was a span of 9 bases. The CDR3 reads CATSRDRGENTEAFF. The CDR3 bases are TGTGCCACCAGCAGAGATCGAGGAGAGAACACTGAAGCTTTCTTT.

This clonotype turned up a few times. This chain links TRBV7-9 with TRBJ2-1; D might be TRBD2 (5 bases). CDR1 is SEHNR, CDR2 FQNEAQ, per germline (reference sequence). The CDR3 covers 16 residues. V lost 3 bases and J lost 3, with 15 bases in between. In DNA, the CDR3 is TGTGCCAGCAGCTTTTCAACCGGGAAAGGCTACAATGAGCAGTTCTTC. Translating it yields CASSFSTGKGYNEQFF.

This clonotype was picked up one time. The J gene is TRBJ2-2, the V gene TRBV2; TRBD2 matches at 7 bases. V lost 7 bases to trimming and J lost 8 bases; unmatched junction nucleotides: 10. The CDR3 length is 14 residues. Germline CDR1 and CDR2: SNHLY and FYNNEI. The CDR3 DNA follows: TGTGCCAGCATGGGGGGACTAATCAGTGGGGAGCTGTTTTTT. Its protein product is CASMGGLISGELFF.

This rearrangement joins TRBV12-3 or TRBV12-4 to TRBJ2-1; D perhaps matches TRBD2 (5 bases). The CDR3 has 17 residues. The germline V and J ends were trimmed by 8 bases and 0 bases, with 20 bases remaining between them. The CDR3 DNA sequence: TGTGCCAGCGCTCGTTGGCTAGCCTGGAGCTCCTACAATGAGCAGTTCTTC. Protein product: CASARWLAWSSYNEQFF.

This clonotype was detected a few times. CDR3 DNA: TGCAGTGCTCCAGGTTCACCCCTCCACTTT. The encoded protein is CSAPGSPLHF. The gene calls are TRBV20-1 and TRBJ1-6, with unresolved D. Germline CDR1 DFQATT, CDR2 SNEGSKA (reference sequence). The CDR3 totals 10 residues. The ends were cut back, 5 bases at V and 9 bases at J, with 5 bases in the middle.

The CDR3 DNA reads TGTGCCAGCAGCATTAGACAGGGCCCTAACTATGGCTACACCTTC. Its translation is CASSIRQGPNYGYTF. The chain couples TRBV7-2 to TRBJ1-2, with TRBD1 matching over 7 bases. CDR3 length: 15 residues. V gave up 5 bases and J gave up 0 bases; unmatched junction bases: 6. The V gene's germline CDR1 is SGHTA and CDR2 FQGNSA.

The rearrangement uses TRBV18 and TRBJ2-5; weak D call: TRBD2 (5 bases). The DNA end is more similar to TRBJ2-7, so the J call may be wrong. Germline V CDR1 and CDR2: KGHSH, LQKENI. This CDR3 spans 14 amino acids. The CDR3 here is CASSPQDWLNEQYF. The CDR3 bases are TGTGCCAGCTCACCCCAGGACTGGCTAAACGAGCAGTACTTC.

The V and J genes are TRBV24-1 and TRBJ2-1; TRBD2 aligns across 8 bases. Germline-derived CDR1 and CDR2 are KGHDR and SFDVKD. The CDR3 extends over 14 amino acids. V dropped 4 bases and J dropped 13; count of bases not matched to a gene: 11. The chain's CDR3 is CATSDRLARETQFF. The CDR3 DNA sequence: TGTGCCACCAGTGACCGACTAGCGCGAGAGACCCAGTTCTTC.